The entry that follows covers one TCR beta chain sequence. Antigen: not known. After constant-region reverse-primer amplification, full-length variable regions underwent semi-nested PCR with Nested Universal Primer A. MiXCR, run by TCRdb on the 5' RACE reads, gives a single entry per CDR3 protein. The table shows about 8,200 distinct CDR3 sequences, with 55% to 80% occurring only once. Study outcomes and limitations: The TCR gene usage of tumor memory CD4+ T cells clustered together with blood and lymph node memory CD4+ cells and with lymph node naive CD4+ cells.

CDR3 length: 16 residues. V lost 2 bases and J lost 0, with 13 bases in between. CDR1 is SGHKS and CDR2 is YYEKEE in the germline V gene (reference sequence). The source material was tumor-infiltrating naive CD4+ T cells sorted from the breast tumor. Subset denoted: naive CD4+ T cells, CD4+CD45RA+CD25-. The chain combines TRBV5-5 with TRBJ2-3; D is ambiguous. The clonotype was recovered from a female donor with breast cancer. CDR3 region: CASSFRLAPSTDTQYF. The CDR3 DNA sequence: TGTGCCAGCAGCTTTAGGTTGGCACCTAGCACAGATACGCAGTATTTT. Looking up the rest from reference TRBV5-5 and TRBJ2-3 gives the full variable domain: DAGVTQSPTHLIKTRGQQVTLRCSPISGHKSVSWYQQVLGQGPQFIFQYYEKEERGRGNFPDRFSARQFPNYSSELNVNALLLGDSALYLCASSFRLAPSTDTQYFGPGTRLTVL.